One sample yielded the 9 T cell receptor beta chains listed below, sequenced in a study of T cells after yellow fever vaccination. TCRdb analysed the 5' RACE reads with MiXCR anew, one entry per CDR3 protein. The data hold hundreds of thousands of distinct CDR3 sequences, with around an eighth observed a single time. This specimen consisted of PBMCs, obtained on the day of the yellow fever booster vaccination. The receptors were sampled from a man younger than 45 who received the YFV17D yellow fever vaccine.

The rearrangement links TRBV29-1 to TRBJ2-1; D is possibly TRBD1 (5 bases). The V and J ends lost 7 bases and 6 bases respectively, with 10 bases between them. This CDR3 has 11 residues. The germline V gene encodes CDR1 SQVTM and CDR2 ANQGSEA. The CDR3 reads CSGQGSNEQFF. In nucleotides, the CDR3 is TGCAGCGGGCAGGGTTCCAATGAGCAGTTCTTC.

This clonotype showed up just a few times. This chain links TRBV12-3 or TRBV12-4 with TRBJ2-1, with 10 bases aligning to TRBD2. V shed 6 bases, J shed 7 bases, and the junction held 12 bases outside the gene matches. This CDR3 is 16 amino acids long. The CDR3 nucleotides read TGTGCCAGCAGCCGGGGACTAGCGCGAGGAGGGAATGAGCAGTTCTTC. This translates into CASSRGLARGGNEQFF.

This clonotype was seen just once. This chain joins TRBV7-2 and TRBJ2-5; tentative D call: TRBD1 (5 bases). The CDR3 spans 14 residues. Germline CDR1 and CDR2: SGHTA and FQGNSA. V was clipped by 5 bases and J by 3 bases, with 13 bases between them. CDR3 bases: TGTGCCAGCAGCCCTAGGACAACTAAAGAGACCCAGTACTTC. Its translation: CASSPRTTKETQYF.

The chain has TRBV7-6 and TRBJ2-3; no clear D gene. The CDR3 totals 16 residues. V lost 8 bases and J lost 11, with 29 bases in between. CDR1 SGHVS and CDR2 FNYEAQ come from the germline V gene. The CDR3 region is CASGPIDPAKNEWQYF. The CDR3 DNA follows: TGTGCCAGCGGCCCGATTGACCCTGCCAAAAACGAATGGCAGTATTTT.

This chain connects TRBV20-1 to TRBJ2-1, with D unclear. The V gene's germline CDR1 is DFQATT and CDR2 SNEGSKA (reference sequence). V gave up 1 base and J gave up 13 bases, with 14 bases separating them. The CDR3 covers 12 residues. The CDR3 reads CSARGLTPGQFF. CDR3 bases: TGCAGTGCTAGAGGGCTGACCCCCGGACAGTTCTTC.

Only a few counts were recorded for this clonotype. The chain recombines TRBV4-3 with TRBJ2-1; D ambiguous. The germline V gene encodes CDR1 LGHNA and CDR2 YSLEER. The CDR3 totals 15 residues. Trimming took off 3 bases at V and 0 bases at J, with 9 bases between the two ends. The CDR3 region is CASSHGPSSYNEQFF. The CDR3 DNA follows: TGCGCCAGCAGCCACGGGCCAAGCTCCTACAATGAGCAGTTCTTC.

This clonotype was detected a few times. The chain combines TRBV29-1 with TRBJ1-1, with a tentative D call TRBD1 (6 bases). Germline CDR1 and CDR2: SQVTM and ANQGSEA. Trimming stripped 6 bases from V and 1 base from J, with 15 bases between. The CDR3 is 14 amino acids. The CDR3, as DNA: TGCAGCGTCCAAAGACAGGACACGAACACTGAAGCTTTCTTT. This encodes CSVQRQDTNTEAFF.

The chain has TRBV20-1 and TRBJ2-7; D ambiguous. This CDR3 has 12 amino acids. Germline V gene lookup returns CDR1 DFQATT and CDR2 SNEGSKA (reference sequence). The CDR3 is CNYKQLKYEQYF. The CDR3 region has the DNA TGCAACTACAAGCAACTTAAATACGAGCAGTACTTC.

This clonotype was observed a few times. Here the CDR3 reads CASSNRALLINTEAFF. The CDR3 nucleotides are TGTGCCAGCAGTAACCGGGCCCTTTTAATTAACACTGAAGCTTTCTTT. The chain joins TRBV27 to TRBJ1-1; D not certain. Germline V gene lookup returns CDR1 MNHEY and CDR2 SMNVEV (reference sequence). CDR3 length: 16 amino acids. Trimming pared 5 bases from V and 2 bases from J, leaving 18 bases between.